The next 27 T cell receptor beta chains were all read from a single sample in a study of cytomegalovirus exposure and HLA in healthy donors. Sequencing used immunoSEQ multiplex PCR; TCRdb keeps in-frame clones, though not all of them. The sample records some 140,000 clones, roughly four fifths being singletons. Input material: PBMCs. These receptors all stem from a woman in her thirties in good health and CMV-seronegative.

Only one count was recorded for this clone. This rearrangement joins TRBV2 to TRBJ2-7; TRBD1 agrees at 9 bases. This CDR3 is built from 15 residues. The V gene end was trimmed by 4 bases and the J gene end by 5 bases; junction bases not matched to a gene: 9. CDR1 SNHLY and CDR2 FYNNEI come from the germline V gene. CDR3 sequence (DNA): TGTGCCAGCAGTGGGGGACAGGGAATGGACAACGAGCAGTACTTC. As protein: CASSGGQGMDNEQYF.

J is TRBJ1-6 and V is TRBV27; D is possibly TRBD1 (6 bases). The germline CDR1 and CDR2 sequences are MNHEY and SMNVEV (reference sequence). V was trimmed by 4 bases and J by 6 bases, leaving 10 bases between them. This CDR3 spans 14 amino acids. Here the CDR3 DNA reads TGTGCCAGCAGTTCGGACAGAAGTAATTCACCCCTCCACTTT. Translation: CASSSDRSNSPLHF.

V is TRBV2 and J is TRBJ1-2; D uncertain. The CDR3 runs to 14 residues. Trimming pared 3 bases from V and 8 bases from J, leaving 16 bases between. Germline values: CDR1 SNHLY, CDR2 FYNNEI. CDR3 DNA: TGTGCCAGCAGTGAGCTTCAGAGCTCGGGAGGCTACACCTTC. Translating gives CASSELQSSGGYTF.

This clone has only one observation. The CDR3 here is CASSLQGNQPQHF. As DNA, the CDR3 is TGTGCCAGCAGCTTACAGGGTAATCAGCCCCAGCATTTT. The V and J genes are TRBV7-9 and TRBJ1-5, with TRBD1 as a possible D gene (5 bases). CDR1 is SEHNR and CDR2 is FQNEAQ in the germline V gene (reference sequence). V was shortened by 2 bases and J by 4 bases, with 6 bases between the two germline ends. The CDR3 runs to 13 residues.

The chain is built from TRBV9 and TRBJ1-3; D remains unclear. The V gene lost 0 bases and the J gene lost 4 bases, with 17 bases spanning the gap. This CDR3 has 17 amino acids. Germline values: CDR1 SGDLS, CDR2 YYNGEE. The CDR3 sequence is CASSVGAGILSGNTIYF. In DNA, the CDR3 is TGTGCCAGCAGCGTAGGTGCAGGAATCCTATCGGGAAACACCATATATTTT.

In its sample, this clone was seen once. The chain has TRBV7-2 and TRBJ2-7, with 10 bases aligning to TRBD1. The CDR3 is 14 residues long. Germline CDR1 is SGHTA and CDR2 is FQGNSA. V shed 6 bases and J 4 bases; nucleotides not matched to a gene: 6. The CDR3 loop is CASSRGQGVYEQYF. CDR3 in DNA: TGTGCCAGCAGTCGTGGACAGGGGGTATACGAGCAGTACTTC.

The CDR3 coding sequence is TGTGCCAGCAGCTTGGCCCCCGGGACAAGCCGCACAGATACGCAGTATTTT. Amino acid sequence: CASSLAPGTSRTDTQYF. This chain uses TRBV5-4 with TRBJ2-3, with a tentative D call TRBD1 (6 bases). Germline CDR1 is SGHNT and CDR2 is YYREEE (reference sequence). Trimming cost V 0 bases and J 1 base, with 15 bases left between them. The CDR3 consists of 17 residues.

V usage is TRBV2 and J usage is TRBJ1-2; D not certain. Germline V gene sequence: CDR1 SNHLY, CDR2 FYNNEI. Between the trimmed V and J ends, which lost 8 bases and 3 bases, there was a span of 13 bases. The CDR3 runs to 13 residues. This CDR3 is CASRKEVDYGYTF. In DNA, the CDR3 is TGTGCCAGCCGGAAGGAGGTGGACTATGGCTACACCTTC.

This clone showed up just a few times. The chain carries TRBV5-4 and TRBJ2-3, with 11 bases aligning to TRBD1. The V segment lost 10 bases and the J segment 2 bases; nucleotides outside the gene matches: 12. The CDR3 length is 16 residues. Germline CDR1 and CDR2: SGHNT and YYREEE (reference sequence). The CDR3 bases are TGTGCCGGCACTCAACGGACAGGGGGCATCACAGATACGCAGTATTTT. It yields the protein CAGTQRTGGITDTQYF.

The chain combines TRBV27 with TRBJ2-7; 7 bases are shared with TRBD1. There are 14 residues in the CDR3. J gave up 4 bases and V 2 bases, and 5 bases lay outside the gene matches. CDR1 is MNHEY, CDR2 SMNVEV, per germline (reference sequence). The CDR3 DNA follows: TGTGCCAGCAGTTTAGCCCCCAGGGGGTACGAGCAGTACTTC. As protein: CASSLAPRGYEQYF.

This chain joins TRBV4-1 and TRBJ2-1, with 8 bases aligning to TRBD2. V lost 3 bases, J lost 9 bases, and 7 bases stayed unmatched. The CDR3 length is 14 residues. In germline, CDR1 is MGHRA, CDR2 YSYEKL. CDR3 sequence (DNA): TGCGCCAGCAGCCAGCCCGGGACTAGTATTGAGCAGTTCTTC. Residues: CASSQPGTSIEQFF.

The chain has TRBV28 and TRBJ2-5, with 7 bases aligning to TRBD1. This CDR3 has 15 residues. The ends lost 4 bases at V and 2 bases at J; junction bases unmatched: 7. Germline V gene data show CDR1 as MDHEN and CDR2 as SYDVKM. The CDR3 coding sequence is TGTGCCAGCAGTTCCTCGGGACAGAAGCAAGAGACCCAGTACTTC. Its translation is CASSSSGQKQETQYF. Full variable domain (outside the CDR3, taken from reference TRBV28 and TRBJ2-5): DVKVTQSSRYLVKRTGEKVFLECVQDMDHENMFWYRQDPGLGLRLIYFSYDVKMKEKGDIPEGYSVSREKKERFSLILESASTNQTSMYLCASSSSGQKQETQYFGPGTRLLVL.

CDR3 residues: CASSLLAGQTYNEQFF. The CDR3 DNA sequence: TGTGCCAGCAGTTTGCTAGCGGGGCAGACCTACAATGAGCAGTTCTTC. The chain recombines TRBV5-6 with TRBJ2-1; 9 bases map to TRBD2. This CDR3 is 16 amino acids long. Germline values: CDR1 SGHDT, CDR2 YYEEEE. V lost 5 bases to trimming and J lost 2 bases; unmatched junction nucleotides: 8. The full variable domain, completed using reference TRBV5-6 and TRBJ2-1, is DAGVTQSPTHLIKTRGQQVTLRCSPKSGHDTVSWYQQALGQGPQFIFQYYEEEERQRGNFPDRFSGHQFPNYSSELNVNALLLGDSALYLCASSLLAGQTYNEQFFGPGTRLTVL.

The chain recombines TRBV5-6 with TRBJ1-3, with D uncertain. V was trimmed by 4 bases and J by 2 bases, leaving 7 bases between them. The CDR3 length is 13 residues. CDR1 is SGHDT and CDR2 is YYEEEE in the germline V gene. Here the CDR3 DNA reads TGTGCCAGCAGCCGGTTAGCTGGAAACACCATATATTTT. Its protein is CASSRLAGNTIYF.

This chain uses TRBV15 with TRBJ2-7, with 8 bases identical to TRBD1. Germline trimming cut 0 bases from V and 12 bases from J; bases unmatched to any gene: 7. Germline CDR1 and CDR2: LNHNV and YYDKDF (reference sequence). The CDR3 loop spans 13 amino acids. The CDR3 loop reads CATSREPGGVGYF. CDR3 sequence (DNA): TGTGCCACCAGCAGAGAACCAGGGGGCGTGGGGTACTTC.

The CDR3 DNA follows: TGTGCCAGCAGTTACTCCTCCAGGGGCAACATTCAGTACTTC. Translated: CASSYSSRGNIQYF. The chain joins TRBV6-5 to TRBJ2-4; D might be TRBD1 (6 bases). The CDR3 length is 14 residues. The V gene lost 0 bases and the J gene lost 7 bases, with 10 bases spanning the gap. Looked up from germline, CDR1 is MNHEY and CDR2 is SVGAGI.

The chain carries TRBV19 and TRBJ1-4, with 7 bases identical to TRBD1. This CDR3 is built from 15 residues. The germline gives CDR1 LNHDA, CDR2 SQIVND (reference sequence). V lost 7 bases and J lost 7; bases outside the gene matches: 12. CDR3 DNA sequence: TGTGCCAGTAATCCTGCCAGACAGGGAGGTGAAAAACTGTTTTTT. Translated, it gives CASNPARQGGEKLFF.

Only a few counts were recorded for this clone. V and J are TRBV10-3 and TRBJ2-7, with TRBD2 as a possible D gene (7 bases). The length of the CDR3 is 16 residues. V lost 4 bases to trimming and J lost 3 bases, with 19 bases between them. Germline-derived CDR1 and CDR2 are ENHRY and SYGVKD. CDR3 nucleotides: TGTGCCATCAGTGGGGTCCATAAGGGGGGGGACTACGAGCAGTACTTC. It is translated as CAISGVHKGGDYEQYF.

This clone was observed a handful of times. The V and J genes are TRBV18 and TRBJ2-2; 8 positions agree with TRBD2. With 6 bases clipped from V and 6 bases from J, the junction kept 3 bases outside the gene matches. Germline CDR1 is KGHSH and CDR2 is LQKENI. The CDR3 loop spans 13 amino acids. The CDR3 here is CASSGLAAGELFF. CDR3 DNA sequence: TGTGCCAGCTCCGGACTAGCCGCCGGGGAGCTGTTTTTT. Drawing the rest from reference TRBV18 and TRBJ2-2, the complete variable domain is NAGVMQNPRHLVRRRGQEARLRCSPMKGHSHVYWYRQLPEEGLKFMVYLQKENIIDESGMPKERFSAEFPKEGPSILRIQQVVRGDSAAYFCASSGLAAGELFFGEGSRLTVL.

In this sample, this clone is medium-sized (0.01 to 0.1%). The chain combines TRBV5-6 with TRBJ2-7; 9 bases line up with TRBD1. CDR3 length: 15 residues. The V and J ends lost 3 bases and 2 bases, in that order; junction bases with no gene match: 6. Germline lookup yields CDR1 SGHDT and CDR2 YYEEEE. Here the CDR3 reads CASSSPGQGTYEQYF. CDR3 DNA sequence: TGTGCCAGCAGCTCCCCGGGACAGGGCACCTACGAGCAGTACTTC.

The J gene is TRBJ1-2, the V gene TRBV28, with TRBD1 matching over 10 bases. From germline, CDR1 is MDHEN and CDR2 SYDVKM. The V gene end was trimmed by 6 bases and the J gene end by 5 bases; junction bases not matched to a gene: 6. The CDR3 is 14 amino acids. CDR3 nucleotides: TGTGCCAGCAGCTCGGGACAGGGGTTTTATGGCTACACCTTC. Its protein is CASSSGQGFYGYTF.

V and J are TRBV5-6 and TRBJ1-5, with a possible D match to TRBD1 (5 bases). CDR3 length: 13 residues. The V and J ends lost 2 bases and 6 bases respectively, with 9 bases between them. In germline, CDR1 is SGHDT, CDR2 YYEEEE. The CDR3 loop reads CASSFGGGQPQHF. DNA of the CDR3: TGTGCCAGCAGCTTTGGGGGAGGTCAGCCCCAGCATTTT.

The chain recombines TRBV7-2 with TRBJ2-1; 10 nucleotides line up with TRBD2. The CDR3 loop spans 16 amino acids. The germline CDR1 and CDR2 sequences are SGHTA and FQGNSA. V lost 2 bases, J lost 4 bases, and 5 bases stayed unmatched. The CDR3 reads CASSLLAGVRYNEQFF. CDR3 DNA: TGTGCCAGCAGCTTACTAGCGGGGGTTAGGTACAATGAGCAGTTCTTC.

This chain links TRBV7-6 with TRBJ2-3; 8 bases are shared with TRBD2. V lost 4 bases to trimming and J lost 0 bases; unmatched junction nucleotides: 9. Germline values: CDR1 SGHVS, CDR2 FNYEAQ. This CDR3 is built from 17 residues. The DNA of the CDR3 is TGTGCCAGCAGCTCCCCCGGGGGCGGGGGGAGCACAGATACGCAGTATTTT. Amino acid sequence: CASSSPGGGGSTDTQYF. Drawing the rest from reference TRBV7-6 and TRBJ2-3, the complete variable domain is GAGVSQSPRYKVTKRGQDVALRCDPISGHVSLYWYRQALGQGPEFLTYFNYEAQQDKSGLPNDRFSAERPEGSISTLTIQRTEQRDSAMYRCASSSPGGGGSTDTQYFGPGTRLTVL.

The rearrangement uses TRBV9 and TRBJ2-5; 11 bases map to TRBD2. V lost 0 bases, J lost 2 bases, and 3 bases stayed unmatched. CDR1 is SGDLS and CDR2 is YYNGEE in the germline V gene. This CDR3 contains 16 residues. CDR3 DNA: TGTGCCAGCAGCGTAGTAGGGACTAGCGGACAAGAGACCCAGTACTTC. It is translated as CASSVVGTSGQETQYF.

A single count supports this clone. The chain combines TRBV6-6 with TRBJ2-3, with a possible D match to TRBD2 (5 bases). Trimming stripped 7 bases from V and 6 bases from J, with 14 bases between. Germline lookup yields CDR1 MNHNY and CDR2 SVGAGI (reference sequence). CDR3 length: 13 amino acids. The CDR3: CASTLLIADTQYF. In nucleotides, the CDR3 is TGTGCCAGCACCCTACTCATAGCGGATACGCAGTATTTT.

This clone was observed a single time. The rearrangement uses TRBV7-2 and TRBJ1-4; TRBD1 might be the D (6 bases). The CDR3 consists of 16 residues. The V gene lost 1 base and the J gene lost 7 bases, with 16 bases spanning the gap. CDR1 and CDR2 (germline): SGHTA, FQGNSA. The chain's CDR3 is CASSLVTGREFEKLFF. CDR3 nucleotide sequence: TGTGCCAGCAGCTTAGTAACAGGGAGAGAATTTGAAAAACTGTTTTTT.